This TCR beta chain was recorded in a study of early T cells in non-severe SARS-CoV-2 infection. In TCRdb, the 5' RACE reads were re-called with MiXCR into one record per CDR3 protein. The table lists about 64,000 distinct CDR3 sequences, 10% to 12% of them singletons. This clonotype appeared a few times. Material: whole blood, obtained at baseline. The TCR originated in an adult who was a healthcare worker with PCR-confirmed SARS-CoV-2 infection or an uninfected control (not recorded which).

CDR3 loop: CASSPGTVNTEAFF. CDR3 bases: TGTGCCAGCAGCCCAGGGACGGTGAACACTGAAGCTTTCTTT. The rearrangement joins TRBV7-2 to TRBJ1-1; TRBD1 might be the D (5 bases). This CDR3 contains 14 residues. V was pared by 5 bases and J by 0 bases, with 10 bases between. CDR1 and CDR2 from the germline V gene are SGHTA and FQGNSA.